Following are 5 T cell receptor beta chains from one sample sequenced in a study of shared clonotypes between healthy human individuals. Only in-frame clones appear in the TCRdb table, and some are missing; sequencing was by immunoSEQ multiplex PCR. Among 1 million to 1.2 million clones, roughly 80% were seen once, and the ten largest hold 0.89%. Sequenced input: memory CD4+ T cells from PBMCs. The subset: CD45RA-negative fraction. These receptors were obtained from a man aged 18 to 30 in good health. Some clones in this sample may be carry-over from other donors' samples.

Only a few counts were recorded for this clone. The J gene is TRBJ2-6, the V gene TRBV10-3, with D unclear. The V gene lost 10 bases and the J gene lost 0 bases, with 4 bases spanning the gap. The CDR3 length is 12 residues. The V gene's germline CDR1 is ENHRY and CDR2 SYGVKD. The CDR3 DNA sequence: TGTGCCACTCACTCTGGGGCCAACGTCCTGACTTTC. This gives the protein CATHSGANVLTF.

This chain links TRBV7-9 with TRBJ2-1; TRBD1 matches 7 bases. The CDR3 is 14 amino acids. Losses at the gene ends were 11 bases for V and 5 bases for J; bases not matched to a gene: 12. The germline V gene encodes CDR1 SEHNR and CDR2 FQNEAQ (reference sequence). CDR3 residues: CAGLGNRGDNEQFF. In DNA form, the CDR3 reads TGTGCCGGCTTGGGGAACAGGGGAGACAATGAGCAGTTCTTC.

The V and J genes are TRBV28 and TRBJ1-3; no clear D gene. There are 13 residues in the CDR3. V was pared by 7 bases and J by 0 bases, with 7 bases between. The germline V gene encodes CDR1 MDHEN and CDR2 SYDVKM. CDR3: CASTGSSGNTIYF. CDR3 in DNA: TGTGCCAGCACCGGCTCCTCTGGAAACACCATATATTTT.

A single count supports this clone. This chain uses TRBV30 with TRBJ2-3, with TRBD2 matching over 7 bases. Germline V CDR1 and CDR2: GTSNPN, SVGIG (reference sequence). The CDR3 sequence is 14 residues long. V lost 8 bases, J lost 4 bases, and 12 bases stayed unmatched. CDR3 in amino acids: CAQIYPAGADTQYF. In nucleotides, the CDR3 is TGTGCCCAAATTTACCCCGCGGGAGCAGATACGCAGTATTTT. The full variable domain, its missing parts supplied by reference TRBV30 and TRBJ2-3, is SQTIHQWPATLVQPVGSPLSLECTVEGTSNPNLYWYRQAAGRGLQLLFYSVGIGQISSEVPQNLSASRPQDRQFILSSKKLLLSDSGFYLCAQIYPAGADTQYFGPGTRLTVL.

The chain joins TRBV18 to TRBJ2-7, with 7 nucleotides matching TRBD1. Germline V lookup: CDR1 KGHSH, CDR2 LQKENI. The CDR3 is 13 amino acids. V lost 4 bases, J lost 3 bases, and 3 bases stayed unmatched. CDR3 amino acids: CASSQGQLYEQYF. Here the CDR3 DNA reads TGTGCCAGCTCACAGGGACAGCTCTACGAGCAGTACTTC.